Shown below are 2 T cell receptor beta chains from a single sample sequenced in a study of cytomegalovirus exposure and HLA in healthy donors. PCR employed 60 Vbeta and 13 Jbeta primers. This table comes from immunoSEQ multiplex PCR, and its TCRdb copy is limited to in-frame clones, with some not included. The sample includes some 96,000 clones, about 80% seen only once; the top ten take approximately 2%. Sample: PBMCs. The receptors shown here come from a man aged 35-49 years in good health and CMV-seronegative.

Of note for this clone: A read error may account for a junction end that differs from germline. The chain uses TRBV9 and TRBJ2-3, with a weak D call TRBD2 (6 bases). The V gene's germline CDR1 is SGDLS and CDR2 YYNGEE. This CDR3 is built from 11 residues. The CDR3 DNA reads TGTGCCAGCAGCGGACTAGATGCGCAGTATTTT. Translated: CASSGLDAQYF.

The V call is TRBV20-1, the J call TRBJ2-7; the D is unclear. Germline V lookup: CDR1 DFQATT, CDR2 SNEGSKA (reference sequence). The CDR3 covers 11 residues. Trimming left V 0 bases short and J 5 bases short, with 5 bases between. The CDR3 DNA reads as TGCAGTGCTAGAGATGACAACGAGCAGTACTTC. Encoded protein: CSARDDNEQYF.